Each of the 13 T cell receptor beta chains below was sequenced from the same sample in a study of T cell responses to AZD1222 COVID-19 vaccine. The protocol was immunoSEQ multiplex PCR, while the TCRdb copy is restricted to in-frame clones and leaves out a portion. This sample yields 95,000 to 150,000 clones, of which around 90% are seen a single time; about 4.5% belongs to the top ten. The source material was peripheral blood, sampled on day 0 of MenACWY control vaccination. The receptor source for this set is an adult in good health.

This sequence joins TRBV5-1 and TRBJ2-6; no firm D call. V was shortened by 1 base and J by 0 bases, with 5 bases between the two germline ends. CDR3 length equals 15 residues. Looked up from germline, CDR1 is SGHRS and CDR2 is YFSETQ. CDR3 loop: CASSLKLSGANVLTF. The DNA for the CDR3 is TGCGCCAGCAGCTTGAAACTCTCTGGGGCCAACGTCCTGACTTTC.

J is TRBJ1-4 and V is TRBV19, with D hard to call. The CDR3 consists of 13 residues. Germline V gene sequence: CDR1 LNHDA, CDR2 SQIVND (reference sequence). V was cut by 5 bases and J by 4 bases, with 8 bases left in between. CDR3 DNA: TGTGCCAGTAGTCAGCAGCGTAATGAAAAACTGTTTTTT. It yields the protein CASSQQRNEKLFF. Based on the CDR3 plus reference TRBV19 and TRBJ1-4, the full variable domain is DGGITQSPKYLFRKEGQNVTLSCEQNLNHDAMYWYRQDPGQGLRLIYYSQIVNDFQKGDIAEGYSVSREKKESFPLTVTSAQKNPTAFYLCASSQQRNEKLFFGSGTQLSVL.

The J gene is TRBJ1-1, the V gene TRBV6-2 or TRBV6-3; D is perhaps TRBD1 (6 bases). Per the germline V gene, CDR1 is MNHEY and CDR2 is SVGEGT. Trimming cost V 2 bases and J 5 bases, with 9 bases left between them. The CDR3 runs to 13 residues. CDR3 in amino acids: CASSYEGDTEAFF. CDR3 nucleotide sequence: TGTGCCAGCAGTTACGAGGGGGATACTGAAGCTTTCTTT.

CDR3 nucleotides: TGTGCCAGCAGTTTGGGTCAGCCCCAGCATTTT. Translated: CASSLGQPQHF. The chain uses TRBV28 and TRBJ1-5, with unresolved D. Per the germline V gene, CDR1 is MDHEN and CDR2 is SYDVKM. The ends were cut back, 3 bases at V and 6 bases at J, with 3 bases in the middle. This CDR3 region has 11 residues.

V is TRBV6-5 and J is TRBJ2-1; 9 bases fit TRBD2. The CDR3 has 15 residues. V lost 5 bases to trimming and J lost 7 bases; unmatched junction nucleotides: 9. In germline, CDR1 is MNHEY, CDR2 SVGAGI. This CDR3 reads CASSRGLATPNEQFF. The CDR3 region has the DNA TGTGCCAGCAGTCGAGGACTAGCGACCCCAAATGAGCAGTTCTTC.

The sample holds one count of this clone. The chain has TRBV18 and TRBJ2-5; TRBD2 agrees at 10 bases. Germline V CDR1 and CDR2: KGHSH, LQKENI. The CDR3 runs 15 residues. Losses at the gene ends were 3 bases for V and 2 bases for J; bases not matched to a gene: 3. The CDR3 DNA reads TGTGCCAGCTCACCTGGGACTAGCGATCAAGAGACCCAGTACTTC. The encoded protein is CASSPGTSDQETQYF. The full variable domain, with the rest looked up from reference TRBV18 and TRBJ2-5, is NAGVMQNPRHLVRRRGQEARLRCSPMKGHSHVYWYRQLPEEGLKFMVYLQKENIIDESGMPKERFSAEFPKEGPSILRIQQVVRGDSAAYFCASSPGTSDQETQYFGPGTRLLVL.

This chain uses TRBV7-2 with TRBJ2-5, with TRBD1 matching 7 bases. Germline V gene lookup returns CDR1 SGHTA and CDR2 FQGNSA. V was clipped by 5 bases and J by 5 bases; unmatched bases: 8. The CDR3 length is 14 residues. The CDR3 bases are TGTGCCAGCAGCCCCGACAGGGCCCTCGAGACCCAGTACTTC. As protein: CASSPDRALETQYF.

This clone has just one count. V gene TRBV28 combines with J gene TRBJ2-1, with 9 positions matching TRBD1. The germline gives CDR1 MDHEN, CDR2 SYDVKM. V shed 7 bases and J 7 bases; nucleotides not matched to a gene: 11. This CDR3 contains 15 residues. CDR3 protein: CASTDPRGQGNEQFF. CDR3 nucleotides: TGTGCCAGCACCGACCCCCGGGGACAGGGTAATGAGCAGTTCTTC.

The chain links TRBV27 to TRBJ1-2; D uncertain. The CDR3 consists of 11 residues. Germline values: CDR1 MNHEY, CDR2 SMNVEV (reference sequence). Trimming stripped 8 bases from V and 7 bases from J, with 11 bases between. The chain's CDR3 is CASVGLFGYTF. The CDR3 DNA follows: TGTGCCAGCGTCGGTCTGTTTGGCTACACCTTC.

The chain couples TRBV3-1 (or the pseudogene TRBV3-2) to TRBJ1-1; 9 positions match TRBD1. The CDR3 contains 14 residues. Germline V lookup: CDR1 LGHDT, CDR2 YNNKEL (reference sequence). The V segment lost 6 bases and the J segment 4 bases; nucleotides outside the gene matches: 6. In nucleotides, the CDR3 is TGTGCCAGCAGGGGTGGACAGGGGTCCACTGAAGCTTTCTTT. Amino acids: CASRGGQGSTEAFF.

The chain recombines TRBV5-1 with TRBJ1-1; tentative D call: TRBD1 (6 bases). This CDR3 contains 11 residues. The germline V gene has CDR1 SGHRS and CDR2 YFSETQ. Trimming left V 4 bases short and J 9 bases short, with 10 bases between. The CDR3 here is CASSLDRQAFF. In DNA, the CDR3 is TGCGCCAGCAGCCTGGACAGACAAGCTTTCTTT.

The V and J genes are TRBV7-9 and TRBJ2-3, with 10 bases matching TRBD1. CDR1 is SEHNR, CDR2 FQNEAQ, per germline (reference sequence). The CDR3 runs to 16 residues. With 2 bases clipped from V and 4 bases from J, the junction kept 6 bases outside the gene matches. CDR3 DNA: TGTGCCAGCAGCTTATCAGACAGGGGGCTGGCAGATACGCAGTATTTT. As protein: CASSLSDRGLADTQYF.

This chain uses TRBV6-5 with TRBJ2-7; D remains ambiguous. Germline lookup yields CDR1 MNHEY and CDR2 SVGAGI. Trimming cost V 6 bases and J 0 bases, with 9 bases left between them. The CDR3 has 13 amino acids. The CDR3 here is CASSAQSSYEQYF. Written as DNA, the CDR3 is TGTGCCAGCAGCGCACAGAGCTCCTACGAGCAGTACTTC.